Shown below are 14 T cell receptor beta chains from a single sample sequenced in a study of blood T cell repertoires in COVID-19. Sequenced by immunoSEQ multiplex PCR; TCRdb stores in-frame clones only, minus some. The data contain 200,000 to 250,000 clones, 80% to 90% of them singletons. Sequencing was performed on peripheral blood. The receptors originated from an elderly woman with COVID-19, enrolled during active disease.

The J gene is TRBJ1-1, the V gene TRBV19, with 8 positions matching TRBD1. This CDR3 comprises 13 residues. V lost 6 bases and J lost 5; bases outside the gene matches: 5. The germline V gene has CDR1 LNHDA and CDR2 SQIVND (reference sequence). Written as DNA, the CDR3 is TGTGCCAGTAGGGTGGACAGGGAAACTGAAGCTTTCTTT. This translates into CASRVDRETEAFF.

The chain employs TRBV10-3 and TRBJ2-3, with 7 bases identical to TRBD1. The CDR3 is 16 amino acids. V lost 0 bases to trimming and J lost 3 bases; unmatched junction nucleotides: 6. Germline V gene lookup returns CDR1 ENHRY and CDR2 SYGVKD. The CDR3 protein is CAISESVGGETDTQYF. The DNA for the CDR3 is TGTGCCATCAGTGAGTCGGTAGGGGGCGAAACAGATACGCAGTATTTT.

V and J are TRBV12-3 or TRBV12-4 and TRBJ2-7, with TRBD1 identical over 7 bases. The CDR3 consists of 13 residues. The J segment lost 0 bases and the V segment lost 6 bases, leaving 2 bases of the junction unmatched. The CDR3 reads CASRRDSSYEQYF. The CDR3, as DNA: TGTGCCAGCAGAAGGGACAGCTCCTACGAGCAGTACTTC.

The rearrangement joins TRBV6-6 to TRBJ2-7, with 8 bases fitting TRBD1. This CDR3 comprises 15 residues. CDR1 is MNHNY and CDR2 is SVGAGI in the germline V gene (reference sequence). V gave up 2 bases and J gave up 2 bases; unmatched junction bases: 5. CDR3 DNA: TGTGCCAGCAGTTACGCCGGACAGGGACCCTACGAGCAGTACTTC. It translates to CASSYAGQGPYEQYF.

The CDR3 nucleotides are TGTGCCAGCAGCCGCAGGGGTAACAGTGGAAACACCATATATTTT. As protein: CASSRRGNSGNTIYF. The rearrangement uses TRBV4-2 and TRBJ1-3; weak D call: TRBD1 (6 bases). The CDR3 is made up of 15 amino acids. CDR1 and CDR2 from the germline V gene are LGHNA and YNFKEQ. V was cut by 4 bases and J by 3 bases, with 13 bases left in between.

This rearrangement joins TRBV18 to TRBJ2-5; 12 bases map to TRBD2. CDR1 is KGHSH, CDR2 LQKENI, per germline. J lost 4 bases, V lost 6 bases, and 12 bases had no gene match. CDR3 length equals 17 residues. CDR3 loop: CASSLGLAGSLGETQYF. CDR3 nucleotide sequence: TGTGCCAGCTCCCTAGGACTAGCGGGGAGCCTGGGAGAGACCCAGTACTTC. Full variable domain (outside the CDR3, taken from reference TRBV18 and TRBJ2-5): NAGVMQNPRHLVRRRGQEARLRCSPMKGHSHVYWYRQLPEEGLKFMVYLQKENIIDESGMPKERFSAEFPKEGPSILRIQQVVRGDSAAYFCASSLGLAGSLGETQYFGPGTRLLVL.

This chain connects TRBV19 to TRBJ2-7, with TRBD1 matching over 7 bases. The CDR3 has 18 residues. J lost 2 bases, V lost 2 bases, and 15 bases had no gene match. The germline V gene encodes CDR1 LNHDA and CDR2 SQIVND (reference sequence). The CDR3 DNA sequence: TGTGCCAGTAGTATATTCCCCCCGACAGGGATTAGGACCTACGAGCAGTACTTC. Encoded protein: CASSIFPPTGIRTYEQYF.

This chain uses TRBV6-1 with TRBJ2-7, with TRBD2 as a possible D gene (5 bases). CDR1 is MNHNS and CDR2 is SASEGT in the germline V gene. Trimming left V 6 bases short and J 2 bases short, with 11 bases between. CDR3 length: 13 residues. The CDR3 sequence is CASRSEAPYEQYF. Here the CDR3 DNA reads TGTGCCAGCAGGTCGGAGGCGCCCTACGAGCAGTACTTC.

The chain employs TRBV6-5 and TRBJ1-5, with D possibly matching TRBD1 (5 bases). Looked up from germline, CDR1 is MNHEY and CDR2 is SVGAGI. With 2 bases removed from V and 0 bases from J, the gap between germline ends came to 8 bases. The CDR3 loop spans 15 amino acids. The CDR3 region is CASSYRGFSNQPQHF. Here the CDR3 DNA reads TGTGCCAGCAGTTACAGGGGCTTTAGCAATCAGCCCCAGCATTTT.

The V and J genes are TRBV5-1 and TRBJ1-1; 10 nucleotides agree with TRBD1. The length of the CDR3 is 14 residues. V gave up 4 bases and J gave up 4 bases; unmatched junction bases: 4. Germline loops: CDR1 SGHRS, CDR2 YFSETQ. The CDR3 DNA reads as TGCGCCAGCAGCGGGGACAGGGGTGGCACTGAAGCTTTCTTT. Its protein is CASSGDRGGTEAFF.

V gene TRBV11-2 combines with J gene TRBJ1-2; TRBD1 aligns across 7 bases. Germline V lookup: CDR1 SGHAT, CDR2 FQNNGV. J lost 3 bases, V lost 5 bases, and 3 bases had no gene match. CDR3 length equals 13 residues. The CDR3 DNA reads as TGTGCCAGCAGCGCCGACAGGGACTATGGCTACACCTTC. Residues: CASSADRDYGYTF.

CDR3 DNA: TGTGCCACCAGCAGTTATCGAGAGCCTGCTGGAAACACCATATATTTT. It yields the protein CATSSYREPAGNTIYF. The J gene is TRBJ1-3, the V gene TRBV15; no clear D. The CDR3 contains 16 residues. V lost 3 bases, J lost 2 bases, and 14 bases lay in between. Germline-derived CDR1 and CDR2 are LNHNV and YYDKDF (reference sequence).

The chain has TRBV5-1 and TRBJ1-2; TRBD1 agrees at 12 bases. The germline V gene encodes CDR1 SGHRS and CDR2 YFSETQ. After removal of 0 bases from V and 4 bases from J, the junction contained 10 bases not matched to a gene. This CDR3 is 18 amino acids long. This chain's CDR3 is CASSLAPPGQGATYGYTF. Written as DNA, the CDR3 is TGCGCCAGCAGCTTGGCCCCCCCGGGACAGGGGGCGACCTATGGCTACACCTTC.

The sample holds a few counts of this clone. The V gene is TRBV11-2, the J gene TRBJ1-4, with TRBD1 matching 7 bases. This CDR3 has 14 amino acids. From germline, CDR1 is SGHAT and CDR2 FQNNGV. V shed 5 bases, J shed 8 bases, and the junction held 8 bases outside the gene matches. The CDR3 loop is CASSRDRGGEKLFF. DNA for the CDR3: TGTGCCAGCAGCCGGGACAGAGGTGGGGAAAAACTGTTTTTT.